A few counts support the clone carrying this T cell receptor beta chain. The antigen is undetermined. The sample is drawn from a study of beta chain features in type 1 diabetes. Study background: Cell yields, age and gender were similar between patients and healthy donors.

Study outcomes and limitations: VDJ junctions sequenced from type 1 diabetes patients showed fewer insertions and more deletions. There was a moderate but significant shortening of TCRB CDR3s in all four CD4+ subsets of Type 1 diabetes patients.

Cells sorted by CD45RO/CCR7/CD25/CD127/CD95/CD27 comprised CD4+ naive, central memory, regulatory and stem cell-like memory cells. The CDR3 runs 18 residues. Per the germline V gene, CDR1 is SEHNR and CDR2 is FQNEAQ (reference sequence). Trimming removed 3 bases from V and 2 bases from J; junction bases left unmatched: 14. Expressed TCRB transcripts got sequenced, as all isolated RNA was reverse transcribed. Sequenced by immunoSEQ multiplex PCR; TCRdb stores in-frame clones only, minus some. The sample has 600,000 to 750,000 clones, roughly 12% seen once. The TCR comes from a man aged 25 to 40 with type 1 diabetes. The sequenced sample was naive CD4+ T cells from blood. The rearrangement uses TRBV7-9 and TRBJ1-2, with 8 nucleotides matching TRBD1. CDR3 loop: CASSFQTGGTGGNYGYTF. Written as DNA, the CDR3 is TGTGCCAGCAGCTTCCAAACTGGGGGGACAGGTGGGAACTATGGCTACACCTTC.